This T cell receptor (beta chain) was found in a study of cytotoxic CD8 clonotypes in ibrutinib-treated CLL. Whole-study context: Responses comprised 24 partial and 2 complete; at median approximately 68 months, 14 remained remitted and approximately 12 progressed. A median approximately 12 months of treatment, range 6 to 36, preceded the collection of response samples.

Here immunoSEQ multiplex PCR was the method, and the copy in TCRdb shows in-frame clones only, minus some. The sample has some 4,600 clones, about 80% seen once; the top ten hold 21%. J lost 2 bases, V lost 6 bases, and 11 bases had no gene match. Germline V CDR1 and CDR2: KGHSH, LQKENI. The CDR3 consists of 16 residues. This receptor was obtained from a human donor with chronic lymphocytic leukemia. This chain connects TRBV18 to TRBJ2-3; 7 nucleotides match TRBD2. This material consisted of PBMCs, taken before ibrutinib treatment. The CDR3 DNA reads TGTGCCAGCTCTCCTTTTTGGGAGGGCGTCACAGATACGCAGTATTTT. As protein: CASSPFWEGVTDTQYF.